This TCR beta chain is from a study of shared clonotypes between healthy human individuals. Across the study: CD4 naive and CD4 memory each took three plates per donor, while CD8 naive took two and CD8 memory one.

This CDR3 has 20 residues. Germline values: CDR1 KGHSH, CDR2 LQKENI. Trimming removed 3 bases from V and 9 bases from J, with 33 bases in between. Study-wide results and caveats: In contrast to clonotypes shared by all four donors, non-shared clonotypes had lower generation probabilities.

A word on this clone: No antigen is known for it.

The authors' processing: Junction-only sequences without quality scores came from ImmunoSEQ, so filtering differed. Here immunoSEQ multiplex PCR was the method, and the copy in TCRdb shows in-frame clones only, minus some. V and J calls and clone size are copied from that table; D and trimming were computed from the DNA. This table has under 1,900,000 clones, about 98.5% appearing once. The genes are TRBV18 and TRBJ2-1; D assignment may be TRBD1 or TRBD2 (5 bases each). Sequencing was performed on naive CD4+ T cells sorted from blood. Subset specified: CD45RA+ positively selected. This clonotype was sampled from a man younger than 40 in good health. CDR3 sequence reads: CASSPYIDPEPGPKISEQFF. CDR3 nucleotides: TGTGCCAGCTCACCTTACATCGACCCAGAACCGGGACCGAAGATCAGTGAGCAGTTCTTC.